Shown below are 27 T cell receptor beta chains from a single sample sequenced in a study of beta chain features in type 1 diabetes. Investigators reverse transcribed all isolated RNA, so they sequenced expressed TCRB transcripts. TCRdb's copy holds only in-frame clones and misses some; the assay was immunoSEQ multiplex PCR. This repertoire shows approximately 280,000 clones, approximately 16% found once; its top ten account for approximately 0.015%. For these receptors, no antigen is known. Points from the study as a whole: Patients with Type 1 diabetes showed moderately but significantly shorter TCRB CDR3s in all four CD4+ subsets.

Input material: naive CD4+ T cells from blood. The receptors were gathered from a man in his late teens or twenties with type 1 diabetes.

The chain couples TRBV2 to TRBJ1-4; TRBD1 aligns across 8 bases. The junction had 2 bases not matched to a gene; V was cut back by 5 bases and J by 0 bases. Germline loops: CDR1 SNHLY, CDR2 FYNNEI. This CDR3 has 15 residues. The CDR3 here is CASSQDRATNEKLFF. DNA for the CDR3: TGTGCCAGCAGTCAGGACAGGGCAACTAATGAAAAACTGTTTTTT.

With regard to this clone: Other DNA sequences in this sample translate to the same CDR3. The chain is built from TRBV9 and TRBJ2-5; D is uncertain. CDR1 is SGDLS, CDR2 YYNGEE, per germline. With 0 bases removed from V and 4 bases from J, the gap between germline ends came to 7 bases. CDR3 size: 13 residues. This CDR3 reads CASSVGRGETQYF. For the CDR3, the DNA is TGTGCCAGCAGCGTAGGACGAGGAGAGACCCAGTACTTC.

The V and J genes are TRBV18 and TRBJ2-5; 7 bases agree with TRBD1. CDR1 and CDR2 (germline): KGHSH, LQKENI. J lost 1 base, V lost 5 bases, and 4 bases had no gene match. The length of the CDR3 is 14 residues. The CDR3 coding sequence is TGTGCCAGCTCAACAGGACAGGCCCAAGAGACCCAGTACTTC. Protein: CASSTGQAQETQYF.

This clone came up a few times. The chain recombines TRBV11-2 with TRBJ2-3, with D tentatively TRBD2 (5 bases). The germline V gene has CDR1 SGHAT and CDR2 FQNNGV. V gave up 2 bases and J gave up 4 bases, with 13 bases separating them. The CDR3 length is 15 residues. The CDR3 reads CASSLSAGRPDTQYF. The CDR3 nucleotides are TGTGCCAGCAGCTTATCGGCGGGCCGGCCAGATACGCAGTATTTT.

This clone was seen more than once but under ten times. The rearrangement joins TRBV30 to TRBJ2-5, with a possible D match to TRBD1 (6 bases). Germline assignment: CDR1 GTSNPN and CDR2 SVGIG (reference sequence). The length of the CDR3 is 12 residues. Between the trimmed V and J ends, which lost 2 bases and 5 bases, there was a span of 9 bases. The CDR3 DNA is TGTGCCTGGAGTCAGGGGTTTGAGACCCAGTACTTC. Protein sequence: CAWSQGFETQYF.

This clone was found a few times. V and J are TRBV4-2 and TRBJ2-7, with 12 bases that match TRBD1. CDR1 is LGHNA and CDR2 is YNFKEQ in the germline V gene. The V segment lost 4 bases and the J segment 6 bases; nucleotides outside the gene matches: 10. The CDR3 totals 16 residues. The CDR3 bases are TGTGCCAGCAGCCGTTTAAAGGGGACAGGGGGCGCCGAGCAGTACTTC. Amino acids: CASSRLKGTGGAEQYF.

The chain links TRBV28 to TRBJ2-2; the match to TRBD2 covers 8 bases. V gave up 6 bases and J gave up 2 bases; unmatched junction bases: 2. This CDR3 is 14 amino acids long. The germline CDR1 and CDR2 sequences are MDHEN and SYDVKM. The CDR3 region has the DNA TGTGCCAGCAGGGGACTAGGAAACACCGGGGAGCTGTTTTTT. Protein product: CASRGLGNTGELFF.

This chain connects TRBV7-7 to TRBJ2-2, with D unclear. Germline loops: CDR1 SSHAT, CDR2 FNYEAQ (reference sequence). Trimming removed 6 bases at V and 1 base at J, with 6 bases between. The CDR3 runs 13 residues. The CDR3 nucleotides read TGTGCCAGCAGAGCTAAGAACACCGGGGAGCTGTTTTTT. Its translation is CASRAKNTGELFF.

The V call is TRBV1, the J call TRBJ1-1. TRBV1 is a pseudogene locus. CDR3 length: 12 residues. The CDR3 loop reads CTSITGNTEAFF. Here the CDR3 DNA reads TGCACCAGCATCACGGGGAACACTGAAGCTTTCTTT.

The table lists this clone with a few counts. V gene TRBV7-2 combines with J gene TRBJ1-5; 9 bases agree with TRBD1. V was clipped by 5 bases and J by 6 bases; unmatched bases: 2. The length of the CDR3 is 13 residues. Germline CDR1 SGHTA, CDR2 FQGNSA. The CDR3 reads CASSLDRGQPQHF. The CDR3 DNA reads as TGTGCCAGCAGCCTGGACAGGGGTCAGCCCCAGCATTTT. Full variable domain (remainder filled in from reference TRBV7-2 and TRBJ1-5): GAGVSQSPSNKVTEKGKDVELRCDPISGHTALYWYRQSLGQGLEFLIYFQGNSAPDKSGLPSDRFSAERTGGSVSTLTIQRTQQEDSAVYLCASSLDRGQPQHFGDGTRLSIL.

In this sample, this clone turned up a few times. This chain links TRBV28 with TRBJ2-1; D is perhaps TRBD1 (6 bases). CDR1 and CDR2 (germline): MDHEN, SYDVKM. The CDR3 is 13 residues long. Written as DNA, the CDR3 is TGTGCAACAGGGAACAACTCCTACAATGAGCAGTTCTTC. Protein sequence: CATGNNSYNEQFF.

The chain combines TRBV7-2 with TRBJ1-2; D perhaps matches TRBD1 (5 bases). Germline V gene sequence: CDR1 SGHTA, CDR2 FQGNSA. Trimming took 1 base from V and 9 from J, leaving 9 bases between them. The CDR3 spans 12 residues. The DNA for the CDR3 is TGTGCCAGCAGCTTAGAGGGGCGTAGCTACACCTTC. Amino acids: CASSLEGRSYTF.

Only a few counts were recorded for this clone. The rearrangement uses TRBV5-1 and TRBJ2-1, with D possibly matching TRBD1 (7 bases). CDR1 is SGHRS and CDR2 is YFSETQ in the germline V gene. The CDR3 length is 16 residues. V was shortened by 4 bases and J by 12 bases, with 26 bases between the two germline ends. The DNA of the CDR3 is TGCGCCAGCAGCCGCACCCTGGACCTGGACAGGACTATGCAGTTCTTC. Translated: CASSRTLDLDRTMQFF.

This clone was observed a few times. The rearrangement links TRBV14 to TRBJ1-4; TRBD1 matches at 8 bases. The CDR3 runs to 14 residues. Germline V gene lookup returns CDR1 SGHDN and CDR2 FVKESK. V trimming: 4 bases; J trimming: 5 bases; junction bases outside the gene matches: 3. This CDR3 is CASSLRTGNEKLFF. The CDR3 DNA reads as TGTGCCAGCAGCCTAAGGACAGGGAATGAAAAACTGTTTTTT.

This clone was found a few times. The chain is built from TRBV29-1 and TRBJ2-1; TRBD2 matches at 7 bases. The CDR3 is made up of 13 amino acids. Germline CDR1 is SQVTM and CDR2 is ANQGSEA. V dropped 3 bases and J dropped 6; count of bases not matched to a gene: 5. The CDR3 sequence is CSVEIAGLNEQFF. The CDR3 DNA reads TGCAGCGTTGAGATAGCGGGCCTCAATGAGCAGTTCTTC.

The gene calls are TRBV13 and TRBJ2-3, with 10 bases lining up with TRBD2. Germline CDR1 is PRHDT and CDR2 is FYEKMQ (reference sequence). The V gene end was trimmed by 5 bases and the J gene end by 2 bases; junction bases not matched to a gene: 16. This CDR3 is 19 amino acids long. CDR3 sequence: CASSLQDFPSGGTTDTQYF. CDR3 DNA: TGTGCCAGCAGCCTCCAGGACTTTCCTAGCGGGGGTACCACAGATACGCAGTATTTT.

The rearrangement uses TRBV18 and TRBJ1-1; D may be TRBD1 (6 bases). The CDR3 runs 13 residues. Trimming shortened V by 8 bases and J by 5 bases, and 15 bases separated the two germline ends. Germline CDR1 KGHSH, CDR2 LQKENI. In nucleotides, the CDR3 is TGTGCCAGCCGACAGGCAGAGGAGACTGAAGCTTTCTTT. Translation: CASRQAEETEAFF.

V and J are TRBV7-2 and TRBJ2-1, with TRBD2 identical over 10 bases. J was trimmed by 2 bases and V by 3 bases; bases with no gene match: 7. This CDR3 has 17 amino acids. The germline CDR1 and CDR2 sequences are SGHTA and FQGNSA. CDR3 in amino acids: CASSFSSGRNPYNEQFF. CDR3 DNA: TGTGCCAGCAGCTTTAGTAGCGGGAGGAACCCCTACAATGAGCAGTTCTTC.

V usage is TRBV4-3 and J usage is TRBJ2-1, with D possibly being TRBD1 (6 bases). The germline V gene encodes CDR1 LGHNA and CDR2 YSLEER. The CDR3 sequence is 17 residues long. V gave up 1 base and J gave up 4 bases, with 17 bases separating them. The DNA of the CDR3 is TGCGCCAGCAGCCAAGTCTTCAGGGGTCTCCAATACAATGAGCAGTTCTTC. Its protein product is CASSQVFRGLQYNEQFF.

The rearrangement links TRBV5-1 to TRBJ2-2; the D gene is possibly TRBD1 (6 bases). Between the trimmed V and J ends, which lost 0 bases and 7 bases, there was a span of 10 bases. This CDR3 is built from 14 residues. Germline V gives CDR1 SGHRS, CDR2 YFSETQ. CDR3 amino acids: CASSLDRVNGELFF. The CDR3 coding sequence is TGCGCCAGCAGCTTGGACAGGGTAAACGGGGAGCTGTTTTTT.

This clone was found a few times. This chain connects TRBV14 to TRBJ1-3; D gene unclear. Germline assignment: CDR1 SGHDN and CDR2 FVKESK. The ends were cut back, 4 bases at V and 3 bases at J, with 7 bases in the middle. The CDR3 loop spans 13 amino acids. In nucleotides, the CDR3 is TGTGCCAGCAGCCCGTCGGGTGGAAACACCATATATTTT. Translation gives CASSPSGGNTIYF.

V is TRBV27 and J is TRBJ2-7; 10 bases agree with TRBD1. Trimming took 1 base from V and 5 from J; bases not matched to a gene: 5. The germline gives CDR1 MNHEY, CDR2 SMNVEV (reference sequence). CDR3 length: 15 amino acids. The CDR3 sequence is CASSLLPGQGNEQYF. The CDR3 DNA reads TGTGCCAGCAGTTTATTGCCGGGACAGGGGAACGAGCAGTACTTC.

This clone was found a few times. The chain recombines TRBV19 with TRBJ1-5, with a tentative D call TRBD1 (6 bases). The germline CDR1 and CDR2 sequences are LNHDA and SQIVND (reference sequence). This CDR3 has 13 amino acids. V gave up 5 bases and J gave up 11 bases, with 16 bases separating them. The CDR3: CASSLRDTRTQHF. The CDR3 DNA reads as TGTGCCAGTAGTCTCCGGGACACTCGAACCCAGCATTTT.

This clone was observed a few times. The chain combines TRBV7-9 with TRBJ2-5; 7 bases are a match to TRBD1. This CDR3 contains 14 residues. Germline V gene lookup returns CDR1 SEHNR and CDR2 FQNEAQ (reference sequence). After removal of 5 bases from V and 2 bases from J, the junction contained 5 bases not matched to a gene. The CDR3 DNA is TGTGCCAGCAGCCCTACAGGGGCTCAAGAGACCCAGTACTTC. It translates to CASSPTGAQETQYF.

This clone was counted between two and nine times. This chain connects TRBV2 to TRBJ2-7, with 9 bases fitting TRBD1. The germline V gene encodes CDR1 SNHLY and CDR2 FYNNEI. Trimming removed 6 bases from V and 6 bases from J; junction bases left unmatched: 9. The CDR3 spans 14 residues. Written as DNA, the CDR3 is TGTGCCAGCAGAAGACGGGACAGGGACCTCGAGCAGTACTTC. Amino acid sequence: CASRRRDRDLEQYF.

This chain connects TRBV7-9 to TRBJ2-1; 7 bases align to TRBD1. Germline V gives CDR1 SEHNR, CDR2 FQNEAQ (reference sequence). J was trimmed by 6 bases and V by 5 bases; bases with no gene match: 4. The CDR3 covers 13 residues. Here the CDR3 DNA reads TGTGCCAGCAGCCTAGGGACAGCCAATGAGCAGTTCTTC. Its protein product is CASSLGTANEQFF. Variable domain in full (rest from reference TRBV7-9 and TRBJ2-1): DTGVSQNPRHKITKRGQNVTFRCDPISEHNRLYWYRQTLGQGPEFLTYFQNEAQLEKSRLLSDRFSAERPKGSFSTLEIQRTEQGDSAMYLCASSLGTANEQFFGPGTRLTVL.

Only a few counts were recorded for this clone. V usage is TRBV25-1 and J usage is TRBJ2-1; tentative D call: TRBD1 (5 bases). V was cut by 3 bases and J by 6 bases, with 15 bases left in between. Per germline, CDR1 MGHDK and CDR2 SYGVNS. CDR3 length: 15 amino acids. This CDR3 reads CASSDFRAQGNEQFF. Written as DNA, the CDR3 is TGTGCCAGCAGTGACTTCAGGGCCCAGGGCAATGAGCAGTTCTTC.